Listed below are T cell receptor beta chains from one sample, sequenced in a study of early T cells in non-severe SARS-CoV-2 infection. From the 5' RACE reads, TCRdb called clonotypes with MiXCR, one entry per CDR3 protein. The repertoire holds 65,000 to 95,000 distinct CDR3 sequences, with roughly a sixth as singletons. Source material: whole blood. All receptors come from an adult who was a healthcare worker with PCR-confirmed SARS-CoV-2 infection or an uninfected control (not recorded which). The CDR3 runs from the conserved cysteine through the conserved F or W. Fields, in order: V gene, J gene, D gene, clone size, CDR3 DNA, CDR3 protein. D genes are given only for firm matches. A clone size is listed for some rows: how often the clone was seen (once, few, many), or a class if it is expanded.

>TRBV2|TRBJ1-2|NA|NA
TGTGCCAGCGGGGGCGACCAGAGCTACACCTTC
CASGGDQSYTF
>TRBV14|TRBJ2-7|NA|NA
TGTGCCAGCAGCCATGTAACCTACGAGCAGTACTTC
CASSHVTYEQYF
>TRBV5-6|TRBJ1-2|NA|NA
TGTGCCAGCAGCTTGAAGGCTAACTATGGCTACACCTTC
CASSLKANYGYTF
>TRBV7-7|TRBJ2-2|NA|NA
TGTGCTAGCAGCTCACAGGGTAGCGGGGAGCTGTTTTTT
CASSSQGSGELFF
>TRBV7-9|TRBJ1-6|NA|few
TGTGCCAGCAGTCCTAGAGGGAGGGAGCGAAATTCACCCCTCCACTTT
CASSPRGRERNSPLHF
>TRBV12-3/TRBV12-4|TRBJ1-1|NA|NA
TGTGCCAGCAGTTTAAAGGGTATGAACACTGAAGCTTTCTTT
CASSLKGMNTEAFF
>TRBV6-6|TRBJ2-3|TRBD2|few
TGTGCCAGCAGTTCCTCCGAGCGGGAGGTGGATACGCAGTATTTT
CASSSSEREVDTQYF
>TRBV6-5|TRBJ2-7|NA|NA
TGTGCCAGCAGTTACCTGACAGATTCCTACGAGCAGTACTTC
CASSYLTDSYEQYF
>TRBV19|TRBJ1-1|NA|many
TGTGCCAGTAGCCAGAAGGCGGGTTTAATGAACACTGAAGCTTTCTTT
CASSQKAGLMNTEAFF
>TRBV6-5|TRBJ1-5|NA|NA
TGTGCCAGCGGGGAGTTCCGGGGGCCCCAGCATTTT
CASGEFRGPQHF
>TRBV30|TRBJ2-5|NA|few
TGTGCCTGGAGTACGGGGACCCCAGGGACCCAGTACTTC
CAWSTGTPGTQYF
>TRBV29-1|TRBJ2-1|TRBD2|NA
TGCAGCGTTCCCACAGCGGGGGGGACTATCGATGAGCAGTTCTTC
CSVPTAGGTIDEQFF
>TRBV4-1|TRBJ2-7|TRBD1|NA
TGCGCCAGCAGCCAGTCACAGGGGTCGGCTGACGAGCAGTACTTC
CASSQSQGSADEQYF
>TRBV12-3/TRBV12-4|TRBJ2-1|NA|NA
TGTGCCAGCAGTTTTTTGAGGGAGTTAAATGAGCAGTTCTTC
CASSFLRELNEQFF
>TRBV6-1|TRBJ1-5|TRBD1|few
TGTGCCAGCAGTGCTCAGGGGGCGCATGGCAATCAGCCCCAGCATTTT
CASSAQGAHGNQPQHF
>TRBV3-1|TRBJ2-7|NA|NA
TGTGCCAGCAGCCCTGCCGTGCTGGGTCGAGAGCAGTACTTC
CASSPAVLGREQYF
>TRBV20-1|TRBJ2-7|TRBD2|few
TGCAGTGCTAGAAGGCGGGGGGAACCCAGTGGAGAGCAGTACTTC
CSARRRGEPSGEQYF